A selection of T cell receptor beta chains follows, all from one sample in a study of T cell repertoires in cytomegalovirus infection. MiXCR, run by TCRdb on the reads, gives a single entry per CDR3 protein. The table has roughly 720,000 distinct CDR3 sequences, approximately 34% seen once. Sequenced input: PBMCs. These TCRs come from a human donor in good health (CMV status not recorded). Some clones in this sample may be carry-over from other donors' samples. Each CDR3 is given with its conserved first and last residue. D genes are given only for firm matches. Expanded clones get a size class; other rows say once, few or many, or leave the size out.

j_call clone_size v_call d_call cdr3_nt cdr3_aa
TRBJ2-4 NA TRBV11-1 TRBD2 TGTGCCAGCAGCGAACTAGCGGGATTAGCCAAAAACATTCAGTACTTC CASSELAGLAKNIQYF
TRBJ1-1 NA TRBV24-1 TRBD1 TGTGCCACCAGTCCTTCAACGCGGACAGGGGGCGCGGGTGACACTGAAGCTTTCTTT CATSPSTRTGGAGDTEAFF
TRBJ2-1 NA TRBV27 TRBD2 TGTGCCAGCAGTTTGTCACGCGGGGGTGAGCAGTTCTTC CASSLSRGGEQFF
TRBJ1-5 many TRBV7-2 NA TGTGCCAGCAGCTTAATCACTCATCAGCCCCAGCATTTT CASSLITHQPQHF
TRBJ1-5 NA TRBV6-6 TRBD1 TGTGCCAGCAGTTACTGGACAGGGGAGAATCAGCCCCAGCATTTT CASSYWTGENQPQHF
TRBJ2-2 once TRBV6-6 NA TGTGCCCGCGGACAGTTTTCGAACACCGGGGAGCTGTTTTTT CARGQFSNTGELFF
TRBJ2-2 few TRBV2 TRBD1 TGTGCCAGCAGCACAGGGGGCAAGGCCGGGGAGCTGTTTTTT CASSTGGKAGELFF
TRBJ2-5 NA TRBV25-1 TRBD1 TGTGCCAGTACCCCGGACAGGGCCCAAGAGACCCAGTACTTC CASTPDRAQETQYF
TRBJ2-3 few TRBV28 NA TGTGCCAGCAGTTTATTCAGACCCTCCACAGATACGCAGTATTTT CASSLFRPSTDTQYF
TRBJ2-1 NA TRBV6-6 TRBD2 TGTGCCAGCAGTCGGACTAGCGGGTGGGACAATGAGCAGTTCTTC CASSRTSGWDNEQFF
TRBJ2-2 many TRBV29-1 TRBD1 TGCAGCGTTGGGGGACAGTCGAACACCGGGGAGCTGTTTTTT CSVGGQSNTGELFF
TRBJ2-1 NA TRBV27 NA TGTGCCAGCAGTTTACAGCTACAGGGCGGGTTGTCTTCTGAGCAGTTCTTC CASSLQLQGGLSSEQFF
TRBJ1-6 few TRBV18 NA TGTGCCAGCTCACCTCCAGGGGCCGGTTCACCCCTCCACTTT CASSPPGAGSPLHF
TRBJ2-3 many TRBV7-2 TRBD2 TGTGCCAGCAGCTTTGGACCCTGGCGGCGGGGGGCGCCGTCCGGTACGCAGTATTTT CASSFGPWRRGAPSGTQYF
TRBJ2-6 NA TRBV19 NA TGTGCCAGTAGCCCACAGAGCTCTGGGGCCAACGTCCTGACTTTC CASSPQSSGANVLTF
TRBJ1-1 NA TRBV2 NA TGTGCCAGCAGCGATGGGGGTACTACATTGAACACTGAAGCTTTCTTT CASSDGGTTLNTEAFF
TRBJ2-7 few TRBV7-3 NA TGTGCCAGCAGCAGCCAGGGCCTCCCCTCGGAGCAGTACTTC CASSSQGLPSEQYF
TRBJ2-4 few TRBV6-1 TRBD2 TGTGCCAGCAGTCCCGGGGGGGTAGCCAAAAACATTCAGTACTTC CASSPGGVAKNIQYF
TRBJ1-4 NA TRBV27 TRBD1 TGTGCCAGCAGTCTCACCCTGTCGACAGGGCAAAGGAAAAAACTGTTTTTT CASSLTLSTGQRKKLFF
TRBJ1-1 once TRBV10-3 TRBD1 TGTGCCATCAGTGGAGGACAGGGAGATACTGAAGCTTTCTTT CAISGGQGDTEAFF
TRBJ2-5 NA TRBV20-1 NA TGCAGTGCTAGGGAATTTCGGGGGCTGGGGGAGACCCAGTACTTC CSAREFRGLGETQYF
TRBJ1-2 NA TRBV19 NA TGTGCCAGTAGTATAGAAGCGAGTGCTCCTAACTATGGCTACACCTTC CASSIEASAPNYGYTF
TRBJ2-7 NA TRBV20-1 NA TGCAGTGCCTTGGGGCAGAAAAGGTACGAGCAGTACTTC CSALGQKRYEQYF
TRBJ1-4 NA TRBV25-1 NA TGTGCCAGCAGTGAAGGGGACCGCTGGAATGAAAAACTGTTTTTT CASSEGDRWNEKLFF
TRBJ2-5 NA TRBV19 TRBD1 TGTGCCAGTAGCGTGACAGGGGTGGAGACCCAGTACTTC CASSVTGVETQYF
TRBJ2-1 NA TRBV19 NA TGTGCCAGTAGTTCCCGAGACGCGCTATCCTACAATGAGCAGTTCTTC CASSSRDALSYNEQFF
TRBJ2-5 NA TRBV9 NA TGTGCCAGCAGTGAAACAGGTCGGGAGACCCAGTACTTC CASSETGRETQYF
TRBJ1-2 few TRBV28 TRBD1 TGTGCCAGTAAACTGACAGGGGTCTATGGCTACACCTTC CASKLTGVYGYTF
TRBJ2-5 NA TRBV12-3/TRBV12-4 NA TGTGCCAGCAGTTTTGATTGGCAGGGATCGGGCCGGGAGACCCAGTACTTC CASSFDWQGSGRETQYF
TRBJ2-5 few TRBV6-1 NA TGTGCCAGCAGTGAGAGGGAGAGGGAGACCCAGTACTTC CASSERERETQYF
TRBJ1-1 NA TRBV6-6 NA TGTGCCACAAGACGGATGTTGAACACTGAAGCTTTCTTT CATRRMLNTEAFF
TRBJ1-6 many TRBV7-8 NA TGTGCCAGCAGCTTCGGACTCTCCAGGGCGAATTCACCCCTCCACTTT CASSFGLSRANSPLHF
TRBJ2-2 NA TRBV11-2 NA TGTGCCAGCACCTCACAATACACCGGGGAGCTGTTTTTT CASTSQYTGELFF
TRBJ2-3 NA TRBV7-9 TRBD2 TGTGCCAGCAGCTTATACGGGGGGAAAACAGATACGCAGTATTTT CASSLYGGKTDTQYF
TRBJ1-4 few TRBV27 TRBD1 TGTGCCAGCAGTAACAGGGGAATCGGCGAAAAACTGTTTTTT CASSNRGIGEKLFF
TRBJ1-6 NA TRBV9 TRBD1 TGTGCCAGCAGCCACTCGCGGACAGGGAAGGATTCACCCCTCCACTTT CASSHSRTGKDSPLHF
TRBJ2-5 NA TRBV10-3 TRBD1 TGTGCCATCGCATGGACAGGGGAGACCCAGTACTTC CAIAWTGETQYF
TRBJ1-6 few TRBV7-8 TRBD1 TGTGCCAGCAGCTTAGAAACAGGGGGGGGAAATTCACCCCTCCACTTT CASSLETGGGNSPLHF
TRBJ2-7 NA TRBV4-1 TRBD2 TGCGCCAGCAGCCAAGAAAACGGGAGGGCCTACGAGCAGTACTTC CASSQENGRAYEQYF
TRBJ2-7 NA TRBV27 NA TGTGCCAGCACGACAGTATTCACGACGGCACAAGGCGAGCAGTACTTC CASTTVFTTAQGEQYF
TRBJ1-1 NA TRBV28 TRBD1 TGTGCCAGCAGTCGTCGACAGGGACAGACTGAAGCTTTCTTT CASSRRQGQTEAFF
TRBJ1-5 NA TRBV28 TRBD1 TGTGCCAGCTCGAAGGACAGGGATCAGCCCCAGCATTTT CASSKDRDQPQHF
TRBJ1-5 NA TRBV20-1 NA TGCAGTGCTAGACCCCGGACTAATGGCAATCAGCCCCAGCATTTT CSARPRTNGNQPQHF
TRBJ1-2 NA TRBV5-1 NA TGCGCCAGCAGTTTGGGGCTCGGTAGCTACACCTTC CASSLGLGSYTF
TRBJ2-7 few TRBV28 NA TGTGCCAGCCAAAGGGCTGGTGAGCAGTACTTC CASQRAGEQYF
TRBJ2-5 NA TRBV9 TRBD2 TGTGCCAGCAGCGACGGAGTAGGGACCGGGACTAGGAAAGAGACCCAGTACTTC CASSDGVGTGTRKETQYF
TRBJ2-1 many TRBV7-2 TRBD2 TGTGCCAGCAGCTTAGCTGGCGGGTCTAGCGGGAGGAATGAGCAGTTCTTC CASSLAGGSSGRNEQFF
TRBJ2-5 many TRBV7-2 TRBD1 TGTGCCAGCAGCTCCGGGGACAGTGAGACCCAGTACTTC CASSSGDSETQYF
TRBJ1-1 NA TRBV25-1 NA TGTGCCAGCAGTCCTTGGACTCGGGCTGAAGCTTTCTTT CASSPWTRAEAFF
TRBJ2-7 NA TRBV28 TRBD2 TGTGCCACTTCGAAGGCGGGGGGAACCTACGAGCAGTACTTC CATSKAGGTYEQYF
TRBJ2-5 NA TRBV7-6 TRBD1 TGTGCCAGCAGCTTGGGAATTCAGGGGGTGAGGCAAGAGACCCAGTACTTC CASSLGIQGVRQETQYF
TRBJ2-1 once TRBV4-1 NA TGCGCCAGCAGCCAAGAACGGTGGGGGGCTTACAATGAGCAGTTCTTC CASSQERWGAYNEQFF